Each of the 28 T cell receptor beta chains below was sequenced from the same sample in a study of STAT5B mutations in CD4+ large granular lymphocyte leukemia. Assay used: immunoSEQ multiplex PCR; TCRdb lists only in-frame clones, some missing. The data hold around 43,000 clones, with just over 85% observed a single time. Sequenced sample: CD4+ T cells from blood buffy coats. These receptor sequences come from a human donor in good health.

The CDR3 coding sequence is TGTGCCAGTACCTCGGACAGATACTATGGCTACACCTTC. This gives the protein CASTSDRYYGYTF. The rearrangement joins TRBV19 to TRBJ1-2; TRBD1 is a possible D gene (6 bases). This CDR3 has 13 amino acids. V shed 7 bases and J shed 3 bases, with 12 bases lying between them. Per the germline V gene, CDR1 is LNHDA and CDR2 is SQIVND (reference sequence).

The rearrangement uses TRBV5-1 and TRBJ2-5, with 7 bases matching TRBD2. CDR3 length: 13 residues. CDR1 is SGHRS and CDR2 is YFSETQ in the germline V gene. The trim removed 3 bases at V and 5 bases at J, leaving 4 bases unmatched. The CDR3 spells CASSWGLRETQYF. CDR3 bases: TGCGCCAGCAGCTGGGGACTACGGGAGACCCAGTACTTC.

The count of this clone is one. V usage is TRBV28 and J usage is TRBJ2-2, with D possibly TRBD2 on 7 matching bases. In germline, CDR1 is MDHEN, CDR2 SYDVKM. The CDR3 runs 16 residues. Trimming cost V 7 bases and J 6 bases, with 21 bases left between them. The CDR3 DNA reads as TGTGCCAGCACCTCCGGAGGGGGGGGGCTGGCCGGGGAGCTGTTTTTT. Protein product: CASTSGGGGLAGELFF.

This clone was observed a few times. The rearrangement uses TRBV7-2 and TRBJ2-7, with D possibly TRBD2 on 6 matching bases. From germline, CDR1 is SGHTA and CDR2 FQGNSA. V shed 5 bases and J shed 0 bases, with 11 bases lying between them. CDR3 length: 14 amino acids. The CDR3 protein is CASSLGLPSYEQYF. CDR3 nucleotide sequence: TGTGCCAGCAGCCTCGGACTACCCTCCTACGAGCAGTACTTC.

This rearrangement joins TRBV28 to TRBJ2-6, with a weak D call TRBD2 (6 bases). Trimming cost V 4 bases and J 2 bases, with 9 bases left between them. The CDR3 covers 15 residues. Germline lookup yields CDR1 MDHEN and CDR2 SYDVKM. DNA of the CDR3: TGTGCCAGCAGTTCCCCGGGGGCTGGGGCCAACGTCCTGACTTTC. Residues: CASSSPGAGANVLTF.

CDR3 coding DNA: TGTGCCAGCAGTTTACTCCTCACAGATACGCAGTATTTT. This encodes CASSLLLTDTQYF. The chain uses TRBV27 and TRBJ2-3; no clear D. CDR3 length: 13 amino acids. Trimming stripped 2 bases from V and 2 bases from J, with 5 bases between. CDR1 and CDR2 (germline): MNHEY, SMNVEV (reference sequence).

The rearrangement uses TRBV29-1 and TRBJ2-3; D is perhaps TRBD2 (5 bases). The germline CDR1 and CDR2 sequences are SQVTM and ANQGSEA. This CDR3 spans 14 amino acids. The V gene lost 3 bases and the J gene lost 4 bases, with 14 bases spanning the gap. The CDR3 loop is CSVDDRRASDTQYF. The CDR3 region has the DNA TGCAGCGTTGACGATCGGCGGGCCTCAGATACGCAGTATTTT.

This rearrangement joins TRBV18 to TRBJ2-7; the match to TRBD1 covers 8 bases. CDR1 and CDR2 from the germline V gene are KGHSH and LQKENI. Trimming at V came to 0 bases and at J to 4 bases, leaving 5 bases not matched to a gene. The CDR3 totals 15 residues. CDR3 DNA sequence: TGTGCCAGCTCACCACCCGCAGGGGGCACTTACGAGCAGTACTTC. It specifies CASSPPAGGTYEQYF.

This rearrangement joins TRBV28 to TRBJ1-4; 10 nucleotides match TRBD1. This CDR3 is built from 15 residues. V shed 5 bases and J 8 bases; nucleotides not matched to a gene: 8. Germline V gene sequence: CDR1 MDHEN, CDR2 SYDVKM. CDR3 sequence: CASSKAGQGNEKLFF. Here the CDR3 DNA reads TGTGCCAGCAGTAAGGCGGGACAGGGGAACGAAAAACTGTTTTTT.

This clone was observed a handful of times. The V and J genes are TRBV10-3 and TRBJ2-7; weak D call: TRBD2 (6 bases). V shed 3 bases and J shed 1 base, with 7 bases lying between them. This CDR3 spans 13 amino acids. Germline lookup yields CDR1 ENHRY and CDR2 SYGVKD. The CDR3: CAISDGGSYEQYF. CDR3 coding DNA: TGTGCCATCAGTGATGGGGGGTCCTACGAGCAGTACTTC.

The rearrangement links TRBV5-1 to TRBJ1-1; TRBD1 matches 12 bases. Losses at the gene ends were 2 bases for V and 1 base for J; bases not matched to a gene: 3. Germline loops: CDR1 SGHRS, CDR2 YFSETQ. The CDR3 is 16 residues long. The CDR3 here is CASSFGDRGPNTEAFF. The CDR3 DNA sequence: TGCGCCAGCAGCTTCGGGGACAGGGGGCCGAACACTGAAGCTTTCTTT.

This rearrangement joins TRBV7-3 to TRBJ2-1; possible D gene TRBD2, 6 bases. CDR1 is SGHTA and CDR2 is FQGTGA in the germline V gene. CDR3 size: 14 residues. V gave up 5 bases and J gave up 9 bases, with 17 bases separating them. This chain's CDR3 is CASSAGTALGEQFF. CDR3 nucleotide sequence: TGTGCCAGCAGCGCGGGGACGGCCTTGGGTGAGCAGTTCTTC.

The J gene is TRBJ2-3, the V gene TRBV6-5; 11 nucleotides line up with TRBD2. The germline V gene has CDR1 MNHEY and CDR2 SVGAGI. Trimming took 5 bases from V and 15 from J; bases not matched to a gene: 10. The CDR3 contains 13 residues. CDR3 amino acids: CASSLRLAGSLYF. The CDR3 coding sequence is TGTGCCAGCAGTCTACGACTAGCGGGGAGCCTTTATTTT.

The CDR3 spells CASSRLAGNKSEQYF. CDR3 nucleotides: TGCGCCAGCAGCCGGCTAGCGGGAAATAAGTCCGAGCAGTACTTC. The chain carries TRBV5-1 and TRBJ2-5; the match to TRBD2 covers 9 bases. The J call is uncertain, as TRBJ2-7 better fits the DNA end. The CDR3 consists of 15 residues. Per germline, CDR1 SGHRS and CDR2 YFSETQ.

The CDR3 bases are TGTGCCACCAGCAGAGATGTAAGCGGGAGTGGTCCCGATACGCAGTATTTT. As protein: CATSRDVSGSGPDTQYF. V gene TRBV15 combines with J gene TRBJ2-3; the match to TRBD2 covers 8 bases. CDR3 length: 17 residues. Trimming removed 0 bases from V and 6 bases from J; junction bases left unmatched: 11. The germline CDR1 and CDR2 sequences are LNHNV and YYDKDF (reference sequence). The full variable domain, with the rest looked up from reference TRBV15 and TRBJ2-3, is DAMVIQNPRYQVTQFGKPVTLSCSQTLNHNVMYWYQQKSSQAPKLLFHYYDKDFNNEADTPDNFQSRRPNTSFCFLDIRSPGLGDTAMYLCATSRDVSGSGPDTQYFGPGTRLTVL.

The chain joins TRBV11-2 to TRBJ2-7, with 10 bases fitting TRBD2. V trimming: 0 bases; J trimming: 10 bases; junction bases outside the gene matches: 6. The germline CDR1 and CDR2 sequences are SGHAT and FQNNGV. There are 14 residues in the CDR3. The CDR3 DNA reads as TGTGCCAGCAGCTTAGAGGGGACTAGCGTCAACCAGTACTTC. This sequence encodes CASSLEGTSVNQYF.

The genes are TRBV7-9 and TRBJ1-4, with D uncertain. The germline V gene encodes CDR1 SEHNR and CDR2 FQNEAQ (reference sequence). The CDR3 covers 14 residues. Trimming stripped 2 bases from V and 0 bases from J, with 4 bases between. CDR3 nucleotide sequence: TGTGCCAGCAGCTTATCGACAACTAATGAAAAACTGTTTTTT. Protein sequence: CASSLSTTNEKLFF.

V is TRBV6-4 and J is TRBJ1-2; 7 nucleotides agree with TRBD1. Germline CDR1 reads MRHNA; CDR2 reads SNTAGT. The CDR3 spans 14 residues. Trimming at V came to 6 bases and at J to 0 bases, leaving 4 bases not matched to a gene. CDR3: CASRRDSSNYGYTF. As DNA, the CDR3 is TGTGCCAGCAGGAGGGACAGCTCTAACTATGGCTACACCTTC.

The chain carries TRBV14 and TRBJ2-1; 11 nucleotides align to TRBD2. Germline assignment: CDR1 SGHDN and CDR2 FVKESK. This CDR3 region has 17 residues. Trimming at V came to 4 bases and at J to 2 bases, leaving 7 bases not matched to a gene. The CDR3 nucleotides are TGTGCCAGCAGCCCACATAGCGGGAGGGGCACCTACAATGAGCAGTTCTTC. Protein product: CASSPHSGRGTYNEQFF.

The chain joins TRBV28 to TRBJ2-3, with 7 bases identical to TRBD2. After removal of 3 bases from V and 4 bases from J, the junction contained 4 bases not matched to a gene. CDR3 length: 14 residues. CDR1 and CDR2 (germline): MDHEN, SYDVKM. The CDR3 is CASSFMRESDTQYF. The CDR3 DNA is TGTGCCAGCAGTTTTATGCGGGAGTCAGATACGCAGTATTTT. The whole variable domain, filled in from reference TRBV28 and TRBJ2-3, reads DVKVTQSSRYLVKRTGEKVFLECVQDMDHENMFWYRQDPGLGLRLIYFSYDVKMKEKGDIPEGYSVSREKKERFSLILESASTNQTSMYLCASSFMRESDTQYFGPGTRLTVL.

The chain joins TRBV7-9 to TRBJ2-2; 11 nucleotides agree with TRBD2. Germline V gene lookup returns CDR1 SEHNR and CDR2 FQNEAQ (reference sequence). CDR3 length equals 17 residues. The J segment lost 11 bases and the V segment lost 4 bases, leaving 15 bases of the junction unmatched. In DNA form, the CDR3 reads TGTGCCAGCAGCTCACTAGCGGGAGATGCGTCCCGAGGAGAGCTGTTTTTT. Its translation is CASSSLAGDASRGELFF.

In this sample, this clone turned up a few times. This rearrangement joins TRBV2 to TRBJ1-5, with D possibly being TRBD1 (5 bases). Trimming took 0 bases from V and 1 from J, leaving 7 bases between them. CDR1 is SNHLY and CDR2 is FYNNEI in the germline V gene. This CDR3 contains 15 residues. The CDR3 DNA reads as TGTGCCAGCAGTGAAGCGCGGGGGAGCAATCAGCCCCAGCATTTT. This encodes CASSEARGSNQPQHF. Full variable domain (remainder filled in from reference TRBV2 and TRBJ1-5): EPEVTQTPSHQVTQMGQEVILRCVPISNHLYFYWYRQILGQKVEFLVSFYNNEISEKSEIFDDQFSVERPDGSNFTLKIRSTKLEDSAMYFCASSEARGSNQPQHFGDGTRLSIL.

V and J are TRBV5-1 and TRBJ2-1, with TRBD1 identical over 11 bases. This CDR3 contains 16 residues. CDR1 is SGHRS and CDR2 is YFSETQ in the germline V gene. J lost 9 bases, V lost 0 bases, and 8 bases had no gene match. CDR3 loop: CASSLEGQGVRGEQFF. CDR3 in DNA: TGCGCCAGCAGCTTGGAGGGACAGGGGGTGAGGGGTGAGCAGTTCTTC.

The V gene is TRBV5-1, the J gene TRBJ2-5; TRBD2 might be the D (5 bases). This CDR3 region has 13 residues. Germline V CDR1 and CDR2: SGHRS, YFSETQ. Trimming removed 0 bases at V and 7 bases at J, with 10 bases between. CDR3 bases: TGCGCCAGCAGCTTGGACCCCGAGGGGACCCAGTACTTC. Amino acid sequence: CASSLDPEGTQYF.

The chain uses TRBV15 and TRBJ2-3; 9 nucleotides agree with TRBD2. The V gene's germline CDR1 is LNHNV and CDR2 YYDKDF (reference sequence). This CDR3 is 14 amino acids long. V shed 4 bases and J 6 bases; nucleotides not matched to a gene: 5. Here the CDR3 DNA reads TGTGCCACCAGCACTAGGAGCGGGGGGGATACGCAGTATTTT. This encodes CATSTRSGGDTQYF.

The rearrangement links TRBV5-1 to TRBJ2-2; D possibly corresponds to TRBD2 (6 bases). The CDR3 contains 14 residues. CDR1 and CDR2 from the germline V gene are SGHRS and YFSETQ. The ends were cut back, 4 bases at V and 3 bases at J, with 10 bases in the middle. The CDR3 DNA sequence: TGCGCCAGCAGCGTAGGACTACACACCGGGGAGCTGTTTTTT. Amino acids: CASSVGLHTGELFF.

The chain employs TRBV30 and TRBJ1-1; a weak D match, TRBD1 (6 bases). This CDR3 has 15 residues. V was clipped by 8 bases and J by 4 bases, with 23 bases between them. Germline V gene lookup returns CDR1 GTSNPN and CDR2 SVGIG (reference sequence). The DNA for the CDR3 is TGTGCCGTACAAAAGGGGGTAGGTATCGGCACTGAAGCTTTCTTT. It codes for CAVQKGVGIGTEAFF.

V and J are TRBV5-4 and TRBJ2-3, with 9 nucleotides matching TRBD2. After removal of 0 bases from V and 5 bases from J, the junction contained 10 bases not matched to a gene. CDR3 length: 17 amino acids. In germline, CDR1 is SGHNT, CDR2 YYREEE (reference sequence). CDR3 sequence (DNA): TGTGCCAGCAGCTTGGCTCTTAGCGGGAGAGGAGGAGATACGCAGTATTTT. Encoded protein: CASSLALSGRGGDTQYF.